A selection of T cell receptor beta chains follows, all from one sample in a study of T cells in Graves' hyperthyroidism and ophthalmopathy. Via MiXCR, TCRdb re-called the multiplex PCR reads, giving one row per CDR3 protein. The sample lists some 300,000 distinct CDR3 sequences, around 16% seen once, with approximately 31% in the top ten. Sample: blood. The receptors stem from a man younger than 45 with Graves' hyperthyroidism. Both conserved end residues are part of each CDR3. Fields, in order: D gene, clone size, V gene, J gene, CDR3 protein, CDR3 DNA. A D gene is named only where the DNA matches it firmly. The size of a clone is reported for some rows only, either as once, few or many, or as a class for expanded clones.

>NA|NA|TRBV10-3|TRBJ1-1
CAIRTGPEAFF
TGTGCCATCAGGACCGGGCCCGAAGCTTTCTTT
>NA|many|TRBV15|TRBJ1-1
CATSRDHPVDTEAFF
TGTGCCACCAGCAGAGATCACCCAGTAGACACTGAAGCTTTCTTT
>NA|NA|TRBV13|TRBJ1-3
CASSLKPSGHSGNTIYF
TGTGCCAGCAGCTTAAAGCCGTCGGGCCACTCTGGAAACACCATATATTTT
>TRBD1|NA|TRBV30|TRBJ2-1
CAWSVKGTASNEQFF
TGTGCCTGGAGTGTAAAAGGGACAGCTTCCAATGAGCAGTTCTTC
>NA|NA|TRBV27|TRBJ2-2
CASSFRRTDGELFF
TGTGCCAGCAGCTTCAGACGTACGGACGGGGAGCTGTTTTTT
>NA|NA|TRBV2|TRBJ2-7
CASSDQGPGEQYF
TGTGCCAGCAGTGATCAAGGGCCGGGAGAGCAGTACTTC
>NA|few|TRBV19|TRBJ1-5
CASRRDLNQPQHF
TGTGCCAGTAGACGGGACCTCAATCAGCCCCAGCATTTT
>TRBD2|many|TRBV7-9|TRBJ2-7
CASSFLGAGGNEQYF
TGTGCCAGCAGCTTCCTTGGAGCGGGAGGAAACGAGCAGTACTTC
>NA|few|TRBV4-2|TRBJ2-1
CASSPASGPYNEQFF
TGTGCCAGCAGCCCGGCGTCGGGCCCCTACAATGAGCAGTTCTTC
>NA|many|TRBV28|TRBJ2-7
CASSSADSYEQYF
TGTGCCAGCAGTTCGGCTGACTCCTACGAGCAGTACTTC
>NA|few|TRBV7-9|TRBJ1-1
CASSPEGSYTEAFF
TGTGCCAGCAGCCCAGAAGGCAGCTACACTGAAGCTTTCTTT
>NA|NA|TRBV18|TRBJ1-3
CASSPVGQTGNTIYF
TGTGCCAGCTCACCCGTCGGTCAGACGGGAAACACCATATATTTT
>NA|NA|TRBV9|TRBJ2-3
CASSVVARTDTQYF
TGTGCCAGCAGCGTCGTGGCCCGCACAGATACGCAGTATTTT
>TRBD1|many|TRBV28|TRBJ2-3
CASSSTGGSTDTQYF
TGTGCCAGCAGTTCTACAGGGGGAAGCACAGATACGCAGTATTTT
>NA|many|TRBV12-3/TRBV12-4|TRBJ1-1
CASSSDRLGNTEAFF
TGTGCCAGCAGTTCGGACAGACTGGGGAACACTGAAGCTTTCTTT
>NA|NA|TRBV29-1|TRBJ2-7
CSAVDRISSYEQYF
TGCAGCGCTGTTGACAGGATCAGCTCCTACGAGCAGTACTTC
>TRBD2|many|TRBV30|TRBJ2-7
CAWSGLAATSEQYF
TGTGCCTGGAGTGGACTAGCGGCGACCAGCGAGCAGTACTTC
>NA|many|TRBV6-1|TRBJ1-1
CASSYWGGMNTEAFF
TGTGCCAGCAGTTATTGGGGGGGCATGAACACTGAAGCTTTCTTT
>NA|NA|TRBV9|TRBJ2-1
CASSSQDQSPQFF
TGTGCCAGCAGCTCTCAGGATCAAAGCCCGCAGTTCTTC
>TRBD2|NA|TRBV10-1|TRBJ2-1
CASSESRGGILYNEQFF
TGCGCCAGCAGTGAGTCGAGGGGAGGGATTCTTTACAATGAGCAGTTCTTC
>TRBD2|few|TRBV5-1|TRBJ2-5
CASSTGLGEQETQYF
TGCGCCAGCTCAACTGGACTAGGGGAACAAGAGACCCAGTACTTC
>TRBD2|once|TRBV20-1|TRBJ2-1
CSATTLAGVGNEQFF
TGCAGTGCTACGACACTAGCGGGAGTGGGCAATGAGCAGTTCTTC
>NA|NA|TRBV19|TRBJ2-2
CASHFSGTAGELFF
TGTGCCAGCCATTTTAGCGGAACGGCCGGGGAGCTGTTTTTT
>TRBD2|few|TRBV3-1|TRBJ2-1
CASSLAGRAIAEQFF
TGTGCCAGCAGTCTTGCCGGGAGGGCCATTGCTGAGCAGTTCTTC
>NA|many|TRBV6-1|TRBJ2-7
CASSLGQPAVGVYEQYF
TGTGCCAGCAGTTTGGGACAACCGGCGGTTGGCGTTTACGAGCAGTACTTC
>NA|many|TRBV9|TRBJ1-2
CASSQGTGRTYGYTF
TGTGCCAGCAGCCAAGGGACCGGGAGGACCTATGGCTACACCTTC
>TRBD1|many|TRBV2|TRBJ1-4
CASKKDREIQKLFF
TGTGCCAGCAAAAAGGACAGGGAGATTCAGAAACTGTTTTTT
>NA|many|TRBV6-1|TRBJ1-5
CASSEVAGGIEPQHF
TGTGCCAGCAGTGAAGTGGCCGGGGGTATAGAGCCCCAGCATTTT
>NA|NA|TRBV6-1|TRBJ1-3
CASSEAVYSGNTIYF
TGTGCCAGCAGTGAAGCCGTCTACTCTGGAAACACCATATATTTT
>NA|many|TRBV20-1|TRBJ2-3
CSASHLSGTDTQYF
TGCAGTGCTAGTCATCTTAGCGGTACGGATACGCAGTATTTT
>NA|many|TRBV10-3|TRBJ2-1
CAISESESSYNEQFF
TGTGCCATCAGTGAGTCTGAAAGCTCCTACAATGAGCAGTTCTTC
>NA|NA|TRBV28|TRBJ2-3
CASGRDRFTDTQYF
TGTGCCAGCGGGCGGGATCGGTTCACAGATACGCAGTATTTT
>NA|few|TRBV7-2|TRBJ1-1
CGVGVPYTEAFF
TGTGGAGTAGGGGTGCCATACACTGAAGCTTTCTTT
>NA|many|TRBV30|TRBJ1-2
CAWSPPEGGNYGYTF
TGTGCCTGGAGTCCCCCGGAAGGGGGAAACTATGGCTACACCTTC
>NA|many|TRBV7-6|TRBJ1-1
CASSFGFSTEAFF
TGTGCCAGCAGCTTCGGTTTTAGCACTGAAGCTTTCTTT
>NA|NA|TRBV24-1|TRBJ2-1
CATSDSGRVEGNEQFF
TGTGCCACCAGTGATTCAGGCAGGGTGGAGGGGAATGAGCAGTTCTTC
>NA|many|TRBV27|TRBJ2-1
CASTPRERSSYNEQFF
TGTGCCAGCACCCCCCGGGAAAGGAGCTCCTACAATGAGCAGTTCTTC
>NA|few|TRBV27|TRBJ2-2
CASSLGWGQTGELFF
TGTGCCAGCAGTTTGGGATGGGGTCAAACCGGGGAGCTGTTTTTT
>NA|many|TRBV11-3|TRBJ1-2
CASSWAGDGYTF
TGTGCCAGCAGCTGGGCGGGGGATGGCTACACCTTC
>NA|many|TRBV5-5|TRBJ2-5
CASSLLQSETQYF
TGTGCCAGCAGCTTGTTACAATCGGAGACCCAGTACTTC
>NA|many|TRBV7-3|TRBJ2-5
CASSPSWGSGETQYF
TGTGCCAGCAGCCCTTCGTGGGGTTCGGGGGAGACCCAGTACTTC
>TRBD1|NA|TRBV7-9|TRBJ1-1
CASSHSGTGITEAFF
TGTGCCAGCAGTCACTCCGGGACAGGGATCACTGAAGCTTTCTTT
>NA|many|TRBV30|TRBJ2-5
CAWTRGSAETQYF
TGTGCCTGGACCCGGGGGAGCGCCGAGACCCAGTACTTC
>NA|NA|TRBV14|TRBJ2-7
CASSQDRRGEQYF
TGTGCCAGCAGCCAAGATCGCAGGGGCGAGCAGTACTTC
>TRBD2|NA|TRBV20-1|TRBJ2-1
CSARVLAGEVAYNEQFF
TGCAGTGCCAGGGTCCTAGCGGGAGAGGTCGCCTACAATGAGCAGTTCTTC
>NA|many|TRBV2|TRBJ1-3
CASRGYNSGNTIYF
TGTGCCAGCAGGGGATACAACTCTGGAAACACCATATATTTT
>TRBD2|many|TRBV7-9|TRBJ2-7
CASSQGQLGTSGYEQYF
TGTGCCAGCAGCCAAGGACAGCTCGGGACTAGCGGCTACGAGCAGTACTTC
>NA|few|TRBV29-1|TRBJ1-1
CSVEDLQQEAFF
TGCAGCGTTGAAGATCTTCAACAGGAAGCTTTCTTT
>NA|many|TRBV2|TRBJ2-2
CASSDGGSGELFF
TGTGCCAGCAGTGACGGCGGTTCCGGGGAGCTGTTTTTT
>NA|NA|TRBV7-2|TRBJ2-7
CASRSLPAQPYEQYF
TGTGCCAGCAGGTCACTTCCCGCGCAGCCCTACGAGCAGTACTTC
>NA|few|TRBV20-1|TRBJ2-1
CSAAPGVNAYYNEQFF
TGCAGTGCTGCCCCGGGGGTTAACGCTTACTACAATGAGCAGTTCTTC